This record concerns one T cell receptor beta chain sequence. This clonotype was seen at least ten times. Its cognate antigen has yet to be identified. Base-call qualities are not available, and no considerably larger clone is one nucleotide away. The time point label, as the study defines it: after trial treatment. The treatment or condition label on this specimen signifies: LDRT plus nivolumab, ipilimumab, low-dose cyclophosphamide and aspirin (RACIN trial). Donors were enrolled in RACIN, a single-arm phase I dose-escalation trial in which nivolumab, ipilimumab, aspirin, low-dose cyclophosphamide and low-dose radiotherapy were combined. Patients were eligible if they had advanced solid tumors that were TIL-negative. Sequenced on an Illumina HiSeq 2500. First-strand cDNA was synthesized using Superscript III and a set of TRAV- and TRBV-specific primers, so that both TCRalpha and TCRbeta chains were covered. TCRs were amplified for about 18 PCR cycles with Phusion, using a constant-region primer paired with the adapter attached to the V primers. Amplification of the isolated mRNA was done with the MessageAmp II aRNA Amplification Kit, which involved an approximately 15-hour in vitro transcription at 37 degrees C. The Dynabeads mRNA DIRECT Purification Kit was used to isolate the mRNA for TCR sequencing. Indexed Illumina adapters were added in a second Phusion PCR of 20 to 25 cycles, after which AMPure XP beads were used to purify the products. On the authors' methods: Custom Perl scripts were used to pool TCR sequences that encoded the same protein, to remove out-of-frame sequences, and to calculate the abundance of each clonotype. Any TCR sequence supported by only a single read was excluded from analysis. Shannon entropy, Gini index, clonality, richness, and the frequency of TCRs shared between repertoires were included as repertoire metrics. The raw public data were reprocessed by TCRdb itself: fastp quality trimming at Q25, MiXCR clonotype calling, in-frame beta chains only. Duplicate CDR3 protein sequences are folded into a single record with the most common DNA and genes. In this record, the V and J calls reflect TCRdb's handling and not the investigators' own analysis. The sample table shows tens of thousands of distinct CDR3 sequences, and 20% to 30% are seen once. In total, the top ten clones hold about 9.5% of the sample.

The germline V gene yields KGHSH for CDR1 and LQKENI for CDR2. The CDR3 spans 15 residues, from the cysteine through the phenylalanine. The kept DNA is CDR3 alone, 45 bases in frame from the first base. V loses 4 bases at its end and J loses 8 bases; junction bases beyond the gene matches: 6. The data belong to a study of low-dose radiotherapy and immunotherapy resistance in tumors (dated by TCRdb to 2021 to 2024). Some background on the complete study: In Cohort 1, each fraction delivered 0.5 Gy every 2 weeks, and the prescribed total PTV dose was 6.5 Gy. In Cohort 2, 1 Gy per fraction was delivered every two weeks, for a total of 13 Gy over 26 weeks. Patients were given nivolumab as a 240 mg flat dose every two weeks and ipilimumab at 1 mg/kg every six weeks, with both drugs delivered intravenously. Every two weeks, patients got intravenous cyclophosphamide at 200 mg/m2, given one day ahead of each radiation and immunotherapy administration. Starting on cycle 1 day 1, patients took 300 mg of aspirin by mouth once daily for four cycles. Randomization of trial participants into treatment groups was not performed. The translational analysis covered eight patients: three from the first dose cohort and the first five from the second dose cohort.

This clonotype was sampled from a male donor with prostate cancer. The sequence is built from TRBV18 and TRBJ2-1, and 12 junctional nucleotides match TRBD2. The sample was PBMCs, taken after low-dose radiotherapy plus immunotherapy. The nucleotides read TGTGCCAGCTCACGACGGACTAGCGGGAAGGATGAGCAGTTCTTC. Its protein reads: CASSRRTSGKDEQFF.